Listed below are T cell receptor beta chains from one sample, sequenced in a study of blood T cell repertoires in COVID-19. Libraries were prepared by immunoSEQ multiplex PCR; TCRdb keeps only in-frame clonotypes and omits some of them. The sample records over 400,000 clones, roughly nine tenths being singletons. Sequencing was done on a sample of PBMCs or T cells enriched from blood (not recorded which). Every receptor here comes from a woman in her sixties who had recovered from COVID-19. Each CDR3 is given with its conserved first and last residue. A D gene is named only where the DNA matches it firmly. For some rows the clone size is stated as once, few or many, or as a class when expanded; others skip it.

j_call d_call clone_size v_call cdr3_aa cdr3_nt
TRBJ1-1 . once TRBV12-5 CASGPESKRTEAFF TGTGCTAGTGGTCCGGAAAGTAAGAGGACTGAAGCTTTCTTT
TRBJ1-2 . . TRBV6-1 CASSEATNYGYTF TGTGCCAGCAGTGAGGCCACGAACTATGGCTACACCTTC
TRBJ1-5 . . TRBV30 CAWSGANNQPQHF TGTGCCTGGAGTGGGGCCAATAATCAGCCCCAGCATTTT
TRBJ2-6 . . TRBV5-4 CASISQGLSSGANVLTF TGTGCCAGCATCTCTCAGGGACTCTCCTCTGGGGCCAACGTCCTGACTTTC
TRBJ2-5 TRBD1 . TRBV11-3 CASSSGQGARETQYF TGTGCCAGCAGCTCGGGACAGGGGGCTCGTGAGACCCAGTACTTC
TRBJ2-3 . . TRBV5-1 CASSLEGTRQGGTQYF TGCGCCAGCAGCTTGGAAGGAACGCGGCAGGGAGGTACGCAGTATTTT
TRBJ2-2 TRBD1 . TRBV13 CASSLDRGFAGELFF TGTGCCAGCAGCCTGGACAGGGGTTTCGCCGGGGAGCTGTTTTTT
TRBJ1-2 . . TRBV12-3/TRBV12-4 CASSFGQYGYTF TGTGCCAGCAGTTTCGGACAGTATGGCTACACCTTC
TRBJ1-1 . . TRBV30 CAWSPTRDTEAFF TGTGCCTGGAGTCCCACTAGGGACACTGAAGCTTTCTTT
TRBJ1-5 . . TRBV25-1 CATRLRVHQPQHF TGTGCCACACGTCTTCGAGTTCATCAGCCCCAGCATTTT
TRBJ1-1 . . TRBV5-1 CASSLADASAEAFF TGCGCCAGCAGCTTGGCCGATGCCAGCGCTGAAGCTTTCTTT
TRBJ2-4 TRBD2 . TRBV19 CASSIAAGGSIQYF TGTGCCAGTAGTATCGCGGCGGGGGGAAGCATTCAGTACTTC
TRBJ1-1 . once TRBV3-1/TRBV3-2 CASSQDPGGITEAFF TGTGCCAGCAGCCAAGATCCTGGGGGGATCACTGAAGCTTTCTTT
TRBJ1-3 . . TRBV20-1 CSASNGGAGNTIYF TGCAGTGCTAGTAATGGGGGCGCGGGAAACACCATATATTTT
TRBJ2-5 TRBD2 . TRBV7-6 CASSQSGGGAQETQYF TGTGCCAGCAGCCAGAGCGGGGGAGGGGCCCAAGAGACCCAGTACTTC
TRBJ2-5 TRBD1 . TRBV2 CASRRTGGQETQYF TGTGCCAGCAGGAGGACAGGGGGTCAAGAGACCCAGTACTTC
TRBJ1-5 . . TRBV2 CASSAGSNQPQHF TGTGCCAGCAGTGCAGGCAGCAATCAGCCCCAGCATTTT
TRBJ1-5 . . TRBV28 CASRELTGGNQPQHF TGTGCCAGCAGAGAGCTAACAGGCGGCAATCAGCCCCAGCATTTT
TRBJ1-1 . . TRBV27 CASSSRTVGNTEAFF TGTGCCAGCAGTTCTAGGACAGTAGGGAACACTGAAGCTTTCTTT
TRBJ2-3 TRBD2 . TRBV6-4 CASSDPTSWTGTSGGGTDTQYF TGTGCCAGCAGTGACCCTACGTCGTGGACCGGGACTAGCGGGGGGGGAACAGATACGCAGTATTTT
TRBJ1-1 . . TRBV24-1 CATRGRGDTEAFF TGTGCCACGAGAGGGAGGGGCGACACTGAAGCTTTCTTT
TRBJ1-2 TRBD1 . TRBV5-1 CASSPSGTAVNYGYTF TGCGCCAGCAGCCCATCCGGGACAGCAGTAAACTATGGCTACACCTTC
TRBJ2-1 TRBD2 . TRBV6-5 CASLRERGGGDEQFF TGTGCCAGCCTGAGGGAGCGGGGGGGAGGGGATGAGCAGTTCTTC
TRBJ2-1 . . TRBV9 CASSVVESAYEQFF TGTGCCAGCAGCGTAGTAGAGAGTGCTTATGAGCAGTTCTTC
TRBJ1-5 . . TRBV19 CASSIVSGGLQPQHF TGTGCCAGTAGTATAGTATCGGGTGGTCTTCAGCCCCAGCATTTT
TRBJ2-7 TRBD1 . TRBV12-5 CASGFTGGIREQYF TGTGCTAGTGGTTTTACAGGGGGCATAAGGGAGCAGTACTTC
TRBJ1-4 . . TRBV10-2 CASSGGANEKLFF TGCGCCAGCAGTGGGGGAGCTAATGAAAAACTGTTTTTT
TRBJ2-3 TRBD2 . TRBV18 CASSPSSGGTDTQYF TGTGCCAGCTCACCATCGAGCGGGGGCACAGATACGCAGTATTTT
TRBJ2-6 . . TRBV19 CASSIIFSPGIVNSGANVLTF TGTGCCAGTAGTATTATTTTCAGCCCGGGGATCGTCAACTCTGGGGCCAACGTCCTGACTTTC
TRBJ1-3 . few TRBV13 CASSGTGDRAGNTIYF TGTGCCAGCAGCGGAACAGGAGACCGGGCTGGAAACACCATATATTTT
TRBJ2-1 TRBD2 . TRBV7-2 CASSLGLGNNEQFF TGTGCCAGCAGCTTGGGACTAGGGAACAATGAGCAGTTCTTC
TRBJ2-7 . . TRBV5-1 CASSSTSAGAYEQYF TGCGCCAGCAGCTCTACCTCAGCCGGGGCCTACGAGCAGTACTTC